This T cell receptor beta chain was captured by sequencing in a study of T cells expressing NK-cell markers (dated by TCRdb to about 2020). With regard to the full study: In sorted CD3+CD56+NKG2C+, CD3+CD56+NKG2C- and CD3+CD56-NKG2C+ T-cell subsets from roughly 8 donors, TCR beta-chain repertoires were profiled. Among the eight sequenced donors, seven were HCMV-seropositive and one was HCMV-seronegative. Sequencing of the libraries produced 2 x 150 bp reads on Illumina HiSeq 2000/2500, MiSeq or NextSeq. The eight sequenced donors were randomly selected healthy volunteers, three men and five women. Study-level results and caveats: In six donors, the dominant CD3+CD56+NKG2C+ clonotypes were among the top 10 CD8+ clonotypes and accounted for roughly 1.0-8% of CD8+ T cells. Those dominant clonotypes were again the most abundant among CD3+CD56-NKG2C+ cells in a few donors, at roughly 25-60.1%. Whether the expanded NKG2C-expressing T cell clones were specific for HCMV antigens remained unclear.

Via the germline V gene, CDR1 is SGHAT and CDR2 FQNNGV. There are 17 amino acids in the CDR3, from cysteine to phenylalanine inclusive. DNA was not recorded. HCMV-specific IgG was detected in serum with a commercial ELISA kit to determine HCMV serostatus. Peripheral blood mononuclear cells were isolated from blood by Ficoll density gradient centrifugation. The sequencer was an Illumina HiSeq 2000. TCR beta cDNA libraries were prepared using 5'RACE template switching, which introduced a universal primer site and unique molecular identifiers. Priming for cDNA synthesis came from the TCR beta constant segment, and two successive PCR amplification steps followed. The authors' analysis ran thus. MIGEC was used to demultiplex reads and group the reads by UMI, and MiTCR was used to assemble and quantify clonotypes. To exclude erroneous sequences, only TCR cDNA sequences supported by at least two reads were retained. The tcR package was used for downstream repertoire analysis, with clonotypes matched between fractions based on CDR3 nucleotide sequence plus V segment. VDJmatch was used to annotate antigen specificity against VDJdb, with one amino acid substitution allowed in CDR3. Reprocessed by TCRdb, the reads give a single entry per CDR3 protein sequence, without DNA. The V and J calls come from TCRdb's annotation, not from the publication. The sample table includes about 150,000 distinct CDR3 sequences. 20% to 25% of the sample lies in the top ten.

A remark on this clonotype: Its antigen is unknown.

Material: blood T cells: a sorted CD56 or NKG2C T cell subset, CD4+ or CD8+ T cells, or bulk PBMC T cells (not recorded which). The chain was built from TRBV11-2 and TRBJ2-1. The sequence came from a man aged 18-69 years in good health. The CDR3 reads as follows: CASSLDDFGSSYNEQFF.